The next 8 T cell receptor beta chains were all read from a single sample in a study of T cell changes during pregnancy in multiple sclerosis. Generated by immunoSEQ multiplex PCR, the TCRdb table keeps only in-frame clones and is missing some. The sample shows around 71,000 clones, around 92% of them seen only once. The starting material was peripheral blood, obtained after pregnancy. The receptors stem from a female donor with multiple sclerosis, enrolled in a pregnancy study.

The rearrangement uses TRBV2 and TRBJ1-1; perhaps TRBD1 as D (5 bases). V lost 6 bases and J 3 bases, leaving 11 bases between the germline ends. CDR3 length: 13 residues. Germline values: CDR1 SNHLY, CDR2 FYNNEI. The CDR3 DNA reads TGTGCCAGCAGCCCGGGGGGGTACACTGAAGCTTTCTTT. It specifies CASSPGGYTEAFF.

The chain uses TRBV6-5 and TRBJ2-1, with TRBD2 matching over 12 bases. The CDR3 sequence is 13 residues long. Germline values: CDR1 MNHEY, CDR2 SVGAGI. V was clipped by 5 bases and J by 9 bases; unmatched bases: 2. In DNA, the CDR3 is TGTGCCAGCAGTCTAGCGGGAGGGGGTGAGCAGTTCTTC. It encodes CASSLAGGGEQFF.

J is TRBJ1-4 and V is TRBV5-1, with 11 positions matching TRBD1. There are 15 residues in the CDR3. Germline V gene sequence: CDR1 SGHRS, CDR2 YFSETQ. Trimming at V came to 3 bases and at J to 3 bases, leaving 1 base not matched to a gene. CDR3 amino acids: CASSWGQGANEKLFF. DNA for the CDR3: TGCGCCAGCAGCTGGGGACAGGGGGCTAATGAAAAACTGTTTTTT.

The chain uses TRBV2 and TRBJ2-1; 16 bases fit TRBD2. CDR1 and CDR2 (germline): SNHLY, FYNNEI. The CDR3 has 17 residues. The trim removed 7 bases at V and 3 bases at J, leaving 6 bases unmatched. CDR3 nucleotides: TGTGCCAGCAAGGGACTAGCGGGAGGGCCGAACTACAATGAGCAGTTCTTC. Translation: CASKGLAGGPNYNEQFF.

CDR3 nucleotides: TGTGCCAGTAGTCAGATGGGTAAGGGAGGGACTGAAGCTTTCTTT. This encodes CASSQMGKGGTEAFF. This chain joins TRBV19 and TRBJ1-1, with no clear D. Germline CDR1 and CDR2: LNHDA and SQIVND (reference sequence). CDR3 size: 15 residues. The ends were cut back, 5 bases at V and 5 bases at J, with 18 bases in the middle.

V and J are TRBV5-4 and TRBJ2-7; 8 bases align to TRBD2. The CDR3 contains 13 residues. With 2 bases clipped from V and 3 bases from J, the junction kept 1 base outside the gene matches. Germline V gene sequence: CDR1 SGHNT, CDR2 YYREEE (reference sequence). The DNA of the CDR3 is TGTGCCAGCAGCTTTCGGGAGGGCTACGAGCAGTACTTC. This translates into CASSFREGYEQYF.

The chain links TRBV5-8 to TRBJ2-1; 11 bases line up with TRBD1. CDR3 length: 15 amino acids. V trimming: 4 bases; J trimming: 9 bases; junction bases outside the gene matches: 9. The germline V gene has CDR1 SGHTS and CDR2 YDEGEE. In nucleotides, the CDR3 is TGTGCCAGCAGCCCCCTCGGGACAGGGGGAAGTGAGCAGTTCTTC. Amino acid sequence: CASSPLGTGGSEQFF. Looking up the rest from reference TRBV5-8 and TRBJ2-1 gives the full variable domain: EAGVTQSPTHLIKTRGQQATLRCSPISGHTSVYWYQQALGLGLQFLLWYDEGEERNRGNFPPRFSGRQFPNYSSELNVNALELEDSALYLCASSPLGTGGSEQFFGPGTRLTVL.

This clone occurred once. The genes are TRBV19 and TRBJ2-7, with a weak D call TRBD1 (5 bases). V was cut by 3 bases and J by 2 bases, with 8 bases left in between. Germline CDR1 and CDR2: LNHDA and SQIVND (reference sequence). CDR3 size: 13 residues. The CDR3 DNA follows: TGTGCCAGTAGTATCGACAGTCCCTACGAGCAGTACTTC. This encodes CASSIDSPYEQYF.